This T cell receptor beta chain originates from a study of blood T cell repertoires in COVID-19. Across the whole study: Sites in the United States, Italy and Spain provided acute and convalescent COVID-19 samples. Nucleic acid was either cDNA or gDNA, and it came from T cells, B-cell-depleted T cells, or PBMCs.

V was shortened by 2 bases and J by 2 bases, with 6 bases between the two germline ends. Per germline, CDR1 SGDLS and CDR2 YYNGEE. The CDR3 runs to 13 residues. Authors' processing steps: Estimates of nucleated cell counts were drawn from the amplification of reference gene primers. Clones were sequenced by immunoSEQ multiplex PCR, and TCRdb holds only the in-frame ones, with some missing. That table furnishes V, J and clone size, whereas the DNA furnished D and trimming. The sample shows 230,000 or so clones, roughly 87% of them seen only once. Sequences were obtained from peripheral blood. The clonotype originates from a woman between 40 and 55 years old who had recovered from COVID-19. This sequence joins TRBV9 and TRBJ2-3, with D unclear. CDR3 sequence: CASSVTVTDTQYF. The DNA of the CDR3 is TGTGCCAGCAGCGTTACAGTCACAGATACGCAGTATTTT.